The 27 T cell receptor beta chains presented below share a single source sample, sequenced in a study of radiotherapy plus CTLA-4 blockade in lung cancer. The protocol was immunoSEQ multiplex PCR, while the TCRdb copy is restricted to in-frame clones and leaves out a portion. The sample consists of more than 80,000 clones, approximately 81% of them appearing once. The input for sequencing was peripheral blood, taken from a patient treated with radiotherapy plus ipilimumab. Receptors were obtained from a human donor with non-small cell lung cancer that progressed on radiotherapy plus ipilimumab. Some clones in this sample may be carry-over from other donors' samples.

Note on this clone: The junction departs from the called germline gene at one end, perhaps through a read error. The CDR3 region is CASSEDTINETLFF. DNA for the CDR3: TGTGCCAGCAGTGAAGACACTATTAATGAAACACTGTTTTTT. The J gene is TRBJ1-4, the V gene TRBV6-1; D gene uncertain. Germline V gene lookup returns CDR1 MNHNS and CDR2 SASEGT. The CDR3 runs 14 residues.

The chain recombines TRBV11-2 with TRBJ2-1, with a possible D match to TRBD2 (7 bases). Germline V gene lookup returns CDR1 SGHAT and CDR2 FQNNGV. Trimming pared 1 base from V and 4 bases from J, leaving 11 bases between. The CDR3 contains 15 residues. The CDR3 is CASSLAGGAYNEQFF. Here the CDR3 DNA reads TGTGCCAGCAGCTTAGCGGGGGGCGCGTACAATGAGCAGTTCTTC.

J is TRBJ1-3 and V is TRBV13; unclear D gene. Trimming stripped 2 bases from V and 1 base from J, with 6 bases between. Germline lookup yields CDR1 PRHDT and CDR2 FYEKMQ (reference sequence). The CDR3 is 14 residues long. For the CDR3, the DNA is TGTGCCAGCAGCTTATATGGGTCTGGAAACACCATATATTTT. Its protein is CASSLYGSGNTIYF. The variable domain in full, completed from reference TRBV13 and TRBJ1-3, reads AAGVIQSPRHLIKEKRETATLKCYPIPRHDTVYWYQQGPGQDPQFLISFYEKMQSDKGSIPDRFSAQQFSDYHSELNMSSLELGDSALYFCASSLYGSGNTIYFGEGSWLTVV.

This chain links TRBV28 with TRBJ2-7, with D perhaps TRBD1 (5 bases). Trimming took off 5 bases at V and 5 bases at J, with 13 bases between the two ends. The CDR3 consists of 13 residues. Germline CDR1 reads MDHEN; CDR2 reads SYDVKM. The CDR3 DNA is TGTGCCAGCAGTCCCCCTAGGGGCAACGAGCAGTACTTC. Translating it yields CASSPPRGNEQYF.

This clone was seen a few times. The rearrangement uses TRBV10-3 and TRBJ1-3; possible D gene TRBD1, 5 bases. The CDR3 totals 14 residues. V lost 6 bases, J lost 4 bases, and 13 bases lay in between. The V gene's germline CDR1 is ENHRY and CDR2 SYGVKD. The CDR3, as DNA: TGTGCCATCAGCATGGCCCAGGGAGGAAACACCATATATTTT. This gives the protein CAISMAQGGNTIYF.

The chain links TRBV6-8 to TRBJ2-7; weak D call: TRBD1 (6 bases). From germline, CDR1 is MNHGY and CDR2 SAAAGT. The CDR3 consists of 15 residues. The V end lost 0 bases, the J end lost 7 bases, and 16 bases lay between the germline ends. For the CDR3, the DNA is TGTGCCAGCAGTTACTCGCCGTACAGGGCTGGGGAGCAGTACTTC. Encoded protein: CASSYSPYRAGEQYF.

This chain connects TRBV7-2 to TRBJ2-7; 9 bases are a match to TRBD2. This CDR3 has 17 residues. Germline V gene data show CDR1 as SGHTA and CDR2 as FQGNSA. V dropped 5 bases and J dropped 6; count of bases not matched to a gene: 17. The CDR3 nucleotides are TGTGCCAGCAGCCCTCGGAATTGGCGGGGGGGCCTGCGCGAGCAGTACTTC. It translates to CASSPRNWRGGLREQYF.

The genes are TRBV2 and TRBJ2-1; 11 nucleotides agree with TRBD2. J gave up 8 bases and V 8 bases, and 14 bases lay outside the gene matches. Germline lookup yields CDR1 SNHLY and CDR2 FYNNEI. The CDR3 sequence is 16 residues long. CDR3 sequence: CASRSSGGPVADEQFF. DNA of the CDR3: TGTGCCAGCCGGTCTAGCGGGGGGCCGGTTGCCGATGAGCAGTTCTTC.

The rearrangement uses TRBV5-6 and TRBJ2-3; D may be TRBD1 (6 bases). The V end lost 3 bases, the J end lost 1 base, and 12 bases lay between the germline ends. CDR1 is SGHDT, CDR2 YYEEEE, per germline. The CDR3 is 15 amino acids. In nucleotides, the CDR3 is TGTGCCAGCAGCTGGGACACCCCAGGCACAGATACGCAGTATTTT. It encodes CASSWDTPGTDTQYF.

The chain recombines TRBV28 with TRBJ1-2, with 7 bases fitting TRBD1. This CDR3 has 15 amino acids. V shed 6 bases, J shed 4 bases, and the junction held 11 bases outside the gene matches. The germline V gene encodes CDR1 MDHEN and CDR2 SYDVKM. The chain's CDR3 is CASRKLTGWTYGYTF. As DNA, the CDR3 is TGTGCCAGCAGGAAGTTGACAGGGTGGACCTATGGCTACACCTTC.

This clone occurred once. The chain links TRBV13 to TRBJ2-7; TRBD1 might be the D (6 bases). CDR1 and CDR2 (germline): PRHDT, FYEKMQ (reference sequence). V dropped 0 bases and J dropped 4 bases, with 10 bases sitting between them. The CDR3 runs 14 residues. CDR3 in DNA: TGTGCCAGCAGCTTAGGGATAACAGGGTACGAGCAGTACTTC. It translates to CASSLGITGYEQYF. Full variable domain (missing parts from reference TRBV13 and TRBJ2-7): AAGVIQSPRHLIKEKRETATLKCYPIPRHDTVYWYQQGPGQDPQFLISFYEKMQSDKGSIPDRFSAQQFSDYHSELNMSSLELGDSALYFCASSLGITGYEQYFGPGTRLTVT.

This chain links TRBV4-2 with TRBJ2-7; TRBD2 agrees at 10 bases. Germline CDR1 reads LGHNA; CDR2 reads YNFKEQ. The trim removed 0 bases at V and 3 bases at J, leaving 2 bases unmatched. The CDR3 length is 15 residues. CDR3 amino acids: CASSQESGGDYEQYF. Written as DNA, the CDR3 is TGTGCCAGCAGCCAAGAAAGCGGGGGGGACTACGAGCAGTACTTC.

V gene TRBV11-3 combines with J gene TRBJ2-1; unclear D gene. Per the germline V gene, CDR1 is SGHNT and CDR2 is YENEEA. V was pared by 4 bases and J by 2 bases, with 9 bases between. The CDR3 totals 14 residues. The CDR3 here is CASSSSGAYNEQFF. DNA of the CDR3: TGTGCCAGCAGCTCCTCTGGGGCCTACAATGAGCAGTTCTTC. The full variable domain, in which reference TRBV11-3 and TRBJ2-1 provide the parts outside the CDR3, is EAGVVQSPRYKIIEKKQPVAFWCNPISGHNTLYWYLQNLGQGPELLIRYENEEAVDDSQLPKDRFSAERLKGVDSTLKIQPAELGDSAVYLCASSSSGAYNEQFFGPGTRLTVL.

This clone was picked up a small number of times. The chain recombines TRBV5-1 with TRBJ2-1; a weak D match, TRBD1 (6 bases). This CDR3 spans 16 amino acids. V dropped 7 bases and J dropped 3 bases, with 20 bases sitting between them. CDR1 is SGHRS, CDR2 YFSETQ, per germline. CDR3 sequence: CASLPNQQGIYNEQFF. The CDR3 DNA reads TGCGCCAGCTTACCCAATCAACAGGGAATCTACAATGAGCAGTTCTTC.

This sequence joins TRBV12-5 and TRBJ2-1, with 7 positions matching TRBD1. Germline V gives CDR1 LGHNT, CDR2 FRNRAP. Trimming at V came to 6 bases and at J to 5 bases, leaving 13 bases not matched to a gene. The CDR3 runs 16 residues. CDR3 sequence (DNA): TGTGCTAGTGGACCCGAGGGGGCACCGACCCACAATGAGCAGTTCTTC. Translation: CASGPEGAPTHNEQFF.

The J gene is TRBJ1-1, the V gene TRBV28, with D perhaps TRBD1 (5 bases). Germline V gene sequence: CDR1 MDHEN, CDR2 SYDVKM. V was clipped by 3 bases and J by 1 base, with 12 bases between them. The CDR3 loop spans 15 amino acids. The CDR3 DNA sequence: TGTGCCAGCAGTTTCCCTTCGGGGCGGAACACTGAAGCTTTCTTT. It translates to CASSFPSGRNTEAFF.

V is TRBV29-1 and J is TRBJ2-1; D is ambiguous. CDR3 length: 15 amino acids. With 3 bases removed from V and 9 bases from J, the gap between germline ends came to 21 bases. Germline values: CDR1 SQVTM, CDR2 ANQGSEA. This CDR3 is CSVEGSLLGKVEQFF. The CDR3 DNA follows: TGCAGCGTTGAGGGCAGTTTATTAGGAAAGGTTGAGCAGTTCTTC.

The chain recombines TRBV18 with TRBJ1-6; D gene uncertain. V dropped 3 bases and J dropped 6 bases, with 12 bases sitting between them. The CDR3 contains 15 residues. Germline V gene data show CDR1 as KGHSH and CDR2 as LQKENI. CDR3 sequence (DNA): TGTGCCAGCTCACCTACGGGAGGTCCTAATTCACCCCTCCACTTT. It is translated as CASSPTGGPNSPLHF.

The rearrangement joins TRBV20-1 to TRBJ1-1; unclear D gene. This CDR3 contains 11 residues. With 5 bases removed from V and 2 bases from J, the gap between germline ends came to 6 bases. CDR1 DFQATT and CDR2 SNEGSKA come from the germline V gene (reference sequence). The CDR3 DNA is TGCAGTGCTTGGAAAAACACTGAAGCTTTCTTT. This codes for CSAWKNTEAFF.

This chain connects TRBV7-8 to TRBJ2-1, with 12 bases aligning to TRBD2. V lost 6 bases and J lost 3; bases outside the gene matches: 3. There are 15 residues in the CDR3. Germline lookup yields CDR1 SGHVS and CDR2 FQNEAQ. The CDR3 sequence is CASRLLAGGYNEQFF. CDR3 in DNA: TGTGCCAGCAGATTACTAGCGGGGGGCTACAATGAGCAGTTCTTC.

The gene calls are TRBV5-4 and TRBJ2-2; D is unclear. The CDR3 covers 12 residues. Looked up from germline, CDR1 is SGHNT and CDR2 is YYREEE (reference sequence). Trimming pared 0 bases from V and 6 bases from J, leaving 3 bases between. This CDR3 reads CASSLVAGELFF. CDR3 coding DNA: TGTGCCAGCAGCTTGGTCGCCGGGGAGCTGTTTTTT.

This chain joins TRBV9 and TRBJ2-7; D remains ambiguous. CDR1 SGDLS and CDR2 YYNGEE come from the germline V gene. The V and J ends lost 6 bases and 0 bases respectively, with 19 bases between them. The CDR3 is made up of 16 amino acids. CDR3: CASNFTLPTPSYEQYF. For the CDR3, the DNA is TGTGCCAGCAACTTCACTCTTCCGACTCCCTCCTACGAGCAGTACTTC.

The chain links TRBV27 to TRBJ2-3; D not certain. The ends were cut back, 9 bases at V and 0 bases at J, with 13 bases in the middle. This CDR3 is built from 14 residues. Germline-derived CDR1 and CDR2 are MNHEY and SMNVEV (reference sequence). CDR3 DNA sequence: TGTGCCAGTATGTACTTCGCTAGCACAGATACGCAGTATTTT. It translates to CASMYFASTDTQYF.

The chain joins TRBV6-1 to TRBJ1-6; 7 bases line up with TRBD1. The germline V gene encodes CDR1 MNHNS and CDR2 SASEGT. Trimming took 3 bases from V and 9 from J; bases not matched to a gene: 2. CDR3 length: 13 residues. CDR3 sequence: CASSDRGTSPLHF. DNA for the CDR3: TGTGCCAGCAGTGACAGGGGGACTTCACCCCTCCACTTT.

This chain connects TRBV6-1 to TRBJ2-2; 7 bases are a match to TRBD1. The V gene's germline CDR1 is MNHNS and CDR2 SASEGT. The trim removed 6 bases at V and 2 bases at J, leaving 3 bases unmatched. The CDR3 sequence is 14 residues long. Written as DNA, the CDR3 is TGTGCCAGCAGGGGGGACAGAAACACCGGGGAGCTGTTTTTT. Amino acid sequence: CASRGDRNTGELFF.

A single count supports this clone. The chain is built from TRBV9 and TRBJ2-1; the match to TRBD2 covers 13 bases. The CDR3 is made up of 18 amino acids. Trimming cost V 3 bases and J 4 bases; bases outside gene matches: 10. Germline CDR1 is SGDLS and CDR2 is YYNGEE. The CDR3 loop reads CASSATASGLAGYNEQFF. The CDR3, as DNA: TGTGCCAGCAGCGCTACCGCTTCGGGACTAGCGGGGTACAATGAGCAGTTCTTC.

The CDR3 protein is CASKRVWGPSYEQYF. The CDR3 DNA follows: TGCGCCAGCAAAAGGGTCTGGGGGCCATCCTACGAGCAGTACTTC. The V gene is TRBV4-3, the J gene TRBJ2-7; possibly TRBD1 for D (6 bases). Deletions cut 7 bases from V and 1 base from J, with 17 bases between. Germline CDR1 and CDR2: LGHNA and YSLEER. This CDR3 is 15 amino acids long.